This T cell receptor (beta chain) was sequenced for a study of cytomegalovirus exposure and HLA in healthy donors (dated by TCRdb to 2016 to 2017). For context, the study as a whole: In an earlier analysis of some 610 of the donors, around 300 Gb of sequence data and some 100 million unique TCR beta sequences from about 180 million T cells were reported. Around 320 gigabases of sequencing data and approximately 93 million unique TCR sequences were included in an early release covering under 650 HLA-typed donors. The genetic ancestry cluster associated with self-reported Caucasian donors included about four fifths of the approximately 400 genotyped donors. The aim of the study was to test whether cataloging public T cell receptors could identify signatures of past pathogen exposure. The study used immunosequencing to profile the T cell repertoires of 670 or so subjects and linked those repertoires to cytomegalovirus serostatus. Along with the 666-subject first cohort, a separate validation cohort of around 110 different subjects was used. The study combined high-throughput TCR immunosequencing, statistical association of individual TCRs with disease status, and machine learning to predict cytomegalovirus infection status. To study patterns of TCR occurrence, a later analysis re-analyzed previously published TCR beta repertoires from around 700 donors and added high-resolution HLA genotyping. Rather than using new phenotypic data, the later analysis identified candidate immune exposures from TCR beta sequences and from how often those sequences occurred across donors. In an earlier analysis of 500 to 650 of the donors, high-throughput TCR beta sequencing was used to judge whether each TCR beta V gene segment behaved as functional or pseudogenic. Donor age, sex, ethnicity and CMV serostatus were collected together with the repertoire data. A later genetic analysis used genome-wide SNP genotypes for about 60% of the roughly 700 donors, treating that subset as a discovery cohort. All discovery cohort repertoires had been generated on a single sequencing platform. HLA typing covered class I and class II loci at four-digit resolution. Typing coverage varied by locus: about 620-630 donors for A, B, C, DRB1 and DQB1; more than 500 for DQA1; about 570 for DPA1; 450 to 480 for DPB1. About five DR-DQ haplotypes were handled as single units for association and clustering, since linkage in the cohort was strong. On average, roughly 250,000 unique TCR beta nucleotide sequences were sequenced per donor among 350 to 400 genotyped donors of the cohort, with 15% to 20% of those sequences being non-productive.

Library construction relied on the immunoSEQ multiplex PCR assay. The multiplex PCR relied on a mix of 60 forward primers for TCR Vbeta segments and 13 reverse primers for TCR Jbeta segments. A multiplex PCR assay on genomic DNA amplified the CDR3 region of rearranged TCR beta genes. On the Illumina HiSeq System, the amplified TCR beta libraries were sequenced as 87-base-pair reads. Concerning the study's data processing: A later analysis tallied around 82 million unique TCR beta chains across the 650 to 750 repertoires, and about 10 million of those chains were shared by two or more donors. A nearest-neighbor algorithm error-corrected the raw reads and collapsed the reads into unique sequences, merging closely related sequences to remove PCR and sequencing errors. CDR3 sequences were aligned to IMGT reference sequences to assign V, D and J gene segments. For a sequence to be retained, a match of at least six nucleotides was required to both a V gene segment and a J gene segment. A rearrangement counted as productive if the CDR3 had no stop codons and remained in frame with V and J, and every other rearrangement counted as non-productive. Following IMGT convention, CDR3 was defined as the stretch from the second conserved V-encoded cysteine to the conserved J-encoded phenylalanine. In an earlier analysis of 587 of the donors, sequences lacking an unambiguous match to a single V gene segment were excluded. An earlier analysis of 587 of the donors classified V segments as functional when productive rearrangements were above 56.7% and as segregating when the standard deviation between donors was above 5%. A statistical classification framework was built to diagnose cytomegalovirus status from the catalog of TCR beta chain sequences. In a later analysis, TCR nucleotide sequences were compared against IMGT/GENE-DB human TR gene sequences so that V and J genes could be assigned. The TCRdist pipeline was used in a later analysis to assign CDR3 sequences and most-parsimonious VDJ recombination scenarios. In a later analysis, each TCR beta chain was defined by its CDR3 amino acid sequence together with its V-gene family, and reads without a unique V-gene family were excluded. To address suspected cross-contamination and a sequencing artifact, a later analysis removed several hundred highly shared, low-generation-probability nucleotide sequences. In a later analysis, a clonal expansion index was calculated for each public chain from normalized within-repertoire ranks of inferred template counts. Generation probabilities in a later analysis came from a VDJ recombination model fitted to out-of-frame rearrangements, and those results were checked against IGoR. Hypergeometric tests were used in a later analysis to score TCR-TCR, TCR-HLA and TCR-CMV co-occurrence, with a repertoire-size bias correction applied to the TCR pairs. A later analysis estimated false discovery rates by permuting HLA or CMV assignments 20 times. In a later analysis, co-occurring TCRs were grouped with DBSCAN, and TCRdist sequence similarity was added when clustering was performed within HLA-allele-positive subsets. Co-occurrence clustering excluded repertoires with fewer than 30,000 or more than 120,000 public chains, plus five with anomalous nucleotide sharing. This immuneACCESS table, as held by TCRdb, lists in-frame sequences with V and J called but not all clones. Of the missing ones, under half trace to an unresolved V gene in checked studies; the others have no known cause. V, J and clone size were drawn from that table, and D and trimming were deduced from the DNA. Present in this sample are 65,000 to 90,000 clones, over 65% of which were seen just once. The leading ten clones occupy 15% to 20% of the sample.

Study-wide findings and limitations: Cytomegalovirus status was reported to be diagnosed by the classifier with high specificity and sensitivity in both the original and validation cohorts. Most CMV-associated TCR beta chains appeared to be HLA-restricted in a later analysis, and the HLA associations seemed to be driven largely by CMV exposure. The sequencing pipeline was judged likely to have produced a cluster of highly shared sequence variants as a technical artifact. In vitro tests confirmed that three of the cytomegalovirus-associated TCR beta chains recognize cytomegalovirus antigens. A total of fewer than 200 TCR beta chains were listed by the study as associated with cytomegalovirus. A further reported finding was that TCR beta sequences accurately predicted the HLA-A and HLA-B alleles for most subjects in the first cohort. The earlier analysis of approximately 590 of the donors excluded approximately 15 rarely observed V segments, including chromosome 9 orphons, because counts were too low. Compared with equally common non-associated chains, HLA-associated TCR beta chains in a later analysis were more clonally expanded and had lower generation probabilities. Because some donors lacked HLA typing at each locus, the association tests relied only on the typed subset. Because the 87-base-pair reads could not distinguish some IMGT-functional V segments, including TRBV6-2 and TRBV6-3, those segments were excluded. A later analysis reported that several top co-occurrence clusters appeared linked to parvovirus B19, influenza, CMV and Epstein-Barr virus. Assigning TCR associations to individual alleles was difficult when HLA alleles, especially DR and DQ, strongly co-occurred. Roughly uniform sequencing depth across donors was assumed in presence/absence analyses, although this assumption may not hold. The authors suggested that the approach could potentially be extended to other disease states and immunological phenotypes. Immune exposure information for the cohort was limited to CMV serostatus. According to a later analysis, TCR association rates differed among HLA loci, with DRB1 alleles showing the most associated TCRs and HLA-C alleles showing the fewest. Correlated functional status among segregating V segments might be attributable to linkage disequilibrium, but an unknown experimental factor could not be ruled out. Most TCR sequences were observed very rarely across donors, whereas some public TCRs were present in many individuals. Specific HLA alleles were associated with 16,951 TCR beta sequences at a false discovery rate of 0.05 in a later analysis. A later genetic analysis associated a missense DCLRE1C variant with V-gene and J-gene trimming of TCR beta chains, and an independent cohort replicated the association. In a later genetic analysis, fewer N-insertions in productive TCRs were reported among donors in an Asian-associated ancestry cluster than the approximately 630-donor mean. In an earlier analysis of 450 to 750 of the donors, most TCR beta V segments appeared in productive rearrangements about 87% or about 30% of the time, broadly matching IMGT annotations. Only TCR beta chains were sequenced in this cohort, and the absence of alpha or paired-chain data limited detectable features.

As for this clone: Its antigen has not been determined. Base qualities are missing; no much larger clone stands one base away.

The cohort was made up of several hundred healthy bone marrow donors. At the time of sampling, every cohort member was nominally healthy, though immune exposures that went unrecorded were likely present. The donor tested CMV seropositive and was one of the 289 seropositive cohort members. Each donor provided a peripheral blood sample, and peripheral blood mononuclear cells were used for TCR beta sequencing. The Qiagen DNeasy Blood Extraction Kit was used to extract genomic DNA from the blood cell samples. Including cysteine and phenylalanine, the CDR3 has 15 amino acids. The sequence is cut down to CDR3 DNA, 45 bases in frame from base 1. CDR1 SEHNR and CDR2 FQNEAQ are derived from the germline V gene (reference sequence). The germline V and J ends show losses of 5 bases and 5 bases respectively, and no gene match explains 11 bases of the junction.

Sample: PBMCs. This receptor was identified in a woman between 35 and 50 years old in good health and CMV-seropositive. The V gene is TRBV7-9 and the J gene is TRBJ1-1, with 7 bases matching TRBD1. The DNA sequence follows: TGTGCCAGCAGCCCGCAGACAGGGAGAAGGACTGAAGCTTTCTTT. Translation gives CASSPQTGRRTEAFF.